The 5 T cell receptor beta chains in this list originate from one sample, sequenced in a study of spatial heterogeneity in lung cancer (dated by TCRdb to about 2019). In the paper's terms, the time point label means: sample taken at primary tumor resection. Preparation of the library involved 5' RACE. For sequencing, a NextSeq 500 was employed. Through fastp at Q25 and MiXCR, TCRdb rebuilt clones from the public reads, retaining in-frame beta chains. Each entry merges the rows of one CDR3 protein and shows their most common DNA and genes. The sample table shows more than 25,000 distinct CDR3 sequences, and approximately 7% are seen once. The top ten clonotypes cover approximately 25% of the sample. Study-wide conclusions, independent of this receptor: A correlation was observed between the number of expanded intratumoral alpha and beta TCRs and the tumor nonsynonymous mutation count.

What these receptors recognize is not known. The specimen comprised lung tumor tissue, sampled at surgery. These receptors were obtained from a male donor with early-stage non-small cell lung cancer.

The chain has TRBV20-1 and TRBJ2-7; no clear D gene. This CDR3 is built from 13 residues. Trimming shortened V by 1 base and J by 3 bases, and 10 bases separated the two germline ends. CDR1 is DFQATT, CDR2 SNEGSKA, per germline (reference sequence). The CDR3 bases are TGCAGTGCTAGAGCGTTTGGAGACTACGAGCAGTACTTC. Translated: CSARAFGDYEQYF.

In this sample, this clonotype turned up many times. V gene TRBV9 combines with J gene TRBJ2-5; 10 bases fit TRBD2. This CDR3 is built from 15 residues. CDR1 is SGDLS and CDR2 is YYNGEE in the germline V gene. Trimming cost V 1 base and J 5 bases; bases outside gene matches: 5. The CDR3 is CASSVKLAGIETQYF. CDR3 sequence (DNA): TGTGCCAGCAGCGTAAAACTAGCGGGGATTGAGACCCAGTACTTC. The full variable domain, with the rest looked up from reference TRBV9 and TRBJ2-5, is DSGVTQTPKHLITATGQRVTLRCSPRSGDLSVYWYQQSLDQGLQFLIQYYNGEERAKGNILERFSAQQFPDLHSELNLSSLELGDSALYFCASSVKLAGIETQYFGPGTRLLVL.

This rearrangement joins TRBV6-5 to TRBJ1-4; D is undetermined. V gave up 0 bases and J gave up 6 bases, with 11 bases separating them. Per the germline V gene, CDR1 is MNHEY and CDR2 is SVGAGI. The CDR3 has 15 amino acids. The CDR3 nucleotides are TGTGCCAGCAGTTACTCGCTGGGGAGGGATGAAAAACTGTTTTTT. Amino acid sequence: CASSYSLGRDEKLFF.

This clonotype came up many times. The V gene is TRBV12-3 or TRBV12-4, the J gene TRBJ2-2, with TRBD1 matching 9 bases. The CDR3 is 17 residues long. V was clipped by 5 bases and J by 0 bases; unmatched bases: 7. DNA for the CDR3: TGTGCCAGCAGTACGGGACAGGGCGTCCCGAACACCGGGGAGCTGTTTTTT. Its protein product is CASSTGQGVPNTGELFF.

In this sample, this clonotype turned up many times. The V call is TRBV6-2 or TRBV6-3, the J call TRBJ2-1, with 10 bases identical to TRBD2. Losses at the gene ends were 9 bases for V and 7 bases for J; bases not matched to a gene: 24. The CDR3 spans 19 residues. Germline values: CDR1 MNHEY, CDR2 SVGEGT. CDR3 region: CARDGKRLAGVPAKNEQFF. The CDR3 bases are TGTGCCAGAGATGGCAAGAGGCTAGCGGGGGTCCCGGCGAAGAATGAGCAGTTCTTC.